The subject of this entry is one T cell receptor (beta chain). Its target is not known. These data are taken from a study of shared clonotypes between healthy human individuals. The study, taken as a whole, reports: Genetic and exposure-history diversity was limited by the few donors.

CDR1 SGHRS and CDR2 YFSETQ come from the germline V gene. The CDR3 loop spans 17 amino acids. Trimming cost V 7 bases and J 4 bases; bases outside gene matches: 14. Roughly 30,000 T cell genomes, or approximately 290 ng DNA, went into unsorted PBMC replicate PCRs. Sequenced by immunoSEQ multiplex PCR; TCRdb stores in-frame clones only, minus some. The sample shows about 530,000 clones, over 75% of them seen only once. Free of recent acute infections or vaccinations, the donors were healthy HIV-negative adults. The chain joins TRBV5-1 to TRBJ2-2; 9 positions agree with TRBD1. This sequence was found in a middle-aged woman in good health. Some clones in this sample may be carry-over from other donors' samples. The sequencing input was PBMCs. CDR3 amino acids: CASPRVGTGNITGELFF. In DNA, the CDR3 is TGCGCCAGCCCTAGGGTTGGGACAGGGAATATCACCGGGGAGCTGTTTTTT.